A selection of T cell receptor beta chains follows, all from one sample in a study of blood T cell repertoires in COVID-19. Measured with immunoSEQ multiplex PCR; TCRdb has only the in-frame clones, and not every one. The table records 90,000 to 120,000 clones, more than 70% of them present only once. The sequenced sample consisted of peripheral blood. The source of these receptors is a man aged 50 to 60 with active or convalescent COVID-19. CDR3s include the opening cysteine and the closing phenylalanine or tryptophan.

v_call	j_call	cdr3_length	cdr3_aa
TRBV5-1	TRBJ1-5	13	CASSQESNQPQHF
TRBV11-2	TRBJ2-1	18	CASSLPPLSGYSYNEQFF
TRBV4-2	TRBJ2-7	15	CASSQDSTASYEQYF
TRBV5-1	TRBJ1-1	16	CASSLAPGDGFTEAFF
TRBV7-9	TRBJ1-5	15	CASSAQGGESQPQHF
TRBV7-2	TRBJ2-4	14	CASSPQLAKNIQYF
TRBV10-1	TRBJ2-2	17	CASSATETSGSPGELFF
TRBV28	TRBJ2-3	15	CASGLGAGGTDTQYF
TRBV19	TRBJ2-1	15	CASSTSGSSYNEQFF
TRBV27	TRBJ2-5	14	CASSKGAPQETQYF
TRBV30	TRBJ2-3	13	CALSGRPPDTQYF
TRBV3-1/TRBV3-2	TRBJ2-5	14	CASSPTTFQETQYF
TRBV6-5	TRBJ2-7	13	CASIRGGGREQYF
TRBV18	TRBJ2-7	15	CASSPGGTGSYEQYF
TRBV19	TRBJ1-3	15	CASSIPERSGNTIYF
TRBV2	TRBJ1-2	13	CASATGGQLGYTF
TRBV7-6	TRBJ1-4	16	CASSWGSGQLNEKLFF
TRBV5-1	TRBJ1-2	14	CASSLGQGDYGYTF
TRBV30	TRBJ1-1	14	CAWIPQGVGAEAFF
TRBV4-1	TRBJ2-1	18	CASSPLAGGPPTYNEQFF
TRBV7-9	TRBJ1-1	14	CASSPGQMNTEAFF
TRBV28	TRBJ1-5	14	CASSLLGGHQPQHF
TRBV24-1	TRBJ2-3	14	CATSDLRGPDTQYF
TRBV10-3	TRBJ2-2	15	CAISESRFSTGELFF
TRBV19	TRBJ2-1	15	CASSIGLAGDPEQFF
TRBV10-1	TRBJ1-1	14	CASSEQGPGAEAFF
TRBV18	TRBJ1-1	15	CASSSQQGENTEAFF
TRBV6-6	TRBJ1-5	14	CASSFGQLNQPQHF
TRBV6-1	TRBJ2-7	15	CASTTSPAGAYEQYF
TRBV2	TRBJ2-7	15	CASRRTSGSFYEQYF
TRBV13	TRBJ2-7	16	CASSPGLGTGSYEQYF
TRBV6-2/TRBV6-3	TRBJ2-1	15	CASSFSGRGLNEQFF
TRBV5-1	TRBJ2-1	16	CASSLFGPLGDNEQFF
TRBV2	TRBJ1-2	15	CASRVGLEVNYGYTF
TRBV28	TRBJ2-7	15	CASSLSPTSVYEQYF
TRBV6-2/TRBV6-3	TRBJ2-3	16	CASSLLAGTAWDTQYF
TRBV6-1	TRBJ1-2	13	CASSETSIGGYTF
TRBV28	TRBJ2-1	15	CASRNGASGNNEQFF
TRBV24-1	TRBJ2-1	16	CATSDQGLAGVNEQFF
TRBV29-1	TRBJ1-5	13	CSARQGENQPQHF
TRBV18	TRBJ1-2	13	CASSTGPPMLYTF
TRBV10-3	TRBJ2-7	15	CAISESNRGLYEQYF
TRBV4-1	TRBJ2-3	17	CASSQLAGEGGTDTQYF
TRBV19	TRBJ1-1	16	CASSIAQGSMNTEAFF